One sample yielded the 18 T cell receptor beta chains listed below, sequenced in a study of regulatory T cells in long-lasting Graves disease. Time point denoted: newly diagnosed GD, antithyroid drugs for less than 3 months. Extracted PBMC RNA gave rise to the TCR library. Assembly of TCR beta libraries relied on iRepertoire HTBI primers together with Arm-PCR of CDR3 regions. In TCRdb, the multiplex PCR reads were re-called with MiXCR into one record per CDR3 protein. The profile shows approximately 230,000 distinct CDR3 sequences, about 17% of them singletons. The sequenced sample was peripheral blood mononuclear cells (PBMCs), obtained at new diagnosis, from a patient treated with antithyroid drugs. Every receptor here comes from a female donor with Graves disease.

With respect to this clonotype: A read error may explain this, as a much larger clone is one base away. The chain has TRBV20-1 and TRBJ2-7; the D gene is possibly TRBD2 (5 bases). Germline V lookup: CDR1 DFQATT, CDR2 SNEGSKA (reference sequence). This CDR3 region has 14 residues. The CDR3 here is CSATQSGNPYERYF. CDR3 bases: TGCAGTGCTACCCAAAGCGGTAATCCCTACGAGCGGTACTTC.

The sample holds many counts of this clonotype. The gene calls are TRBV18 and TRBJ1-1; perhaps TRBD1 as D (6 bases). Germline V gene data show CDR1 as KGHSH and CDR2 as LQKENI. V gave up 1 base and J gave up 3 bases, with 12 bases separating them. This CDR3 contains 15 residues. As DNA, the CDR3 is TGTGCCAGCTCACCACTGGACAGCGTCCACACTGAAGCTTTCTTT. Protein product: CASSPLDSVHTEAFF.

This clonotype was detected many times. The V gene is TRBV5-1, the J gene TRBJ2-7; 14 bases agree with TRBD2. From germline, CDR1 is SGHRS and CDR2 YFSETQ. V lost 1 base and J lost 5; bases outside the gene matches: 5. The CDR3 has 16 residues. The CDR3, as DNA: TGCGCCAGCAGCTTGTCGGGACTAGCGGGAGTTCACGAGCAGTACTTC. It yields the protein CASSLSGLAGVHEQYF.

This clonotype was seen repeatedly, ten times or more. This rearrangement joins TRBV12-3 or TRBV12-4 to TRBJ2-1, with 10 bases that match TRBD2. V gave up 5 bases and J gave up 8 bases; unmatched junction bases: 12. The CDR3 consists of 16 residues. The CDR3 protein is CASSLFPSGSRHEQFF. The DNA of the CDR3 is TGTGCCAGCAGTCTATTTCCTAGCGGGAGTCGGCATGAGCAGTTCTTC.

Remarks on this clonotype: A much larger clone differs from this one at a single base, so this may be a read error. V gene TRBV2 combines with J gene TRBJ2-7; D gene uncertain. The CDR3 consists of 13 residues. The V end lost 5 bases, the J end lost 3 bases, and 11 bases lay between the germline ends. Germline V CDR1 and CDR2: SNHLY, FYNNEI. The CDR3 spells CASSFTEHYEQYF. CDR3 coding DNA: TGTGCCAGCAGTTTTACAGAGCACTACGAGCAGTACTTC.

This clonotype was detected many times. This sequence joins TRBV6-1 and TRBJ2-7, with D unclear. The length of the CDR3 is 14 residues. V gave up 5 bases and J gave up 2 bases, with 13 bases separating them. From germline, CDR1 is MNHNS and CDR2 SASEGT. CDR3 in DNA: TGTGCCAGCAGTACGACTCCTTTTGCCTACGAGCAGTACTTC. Its protein product is CASSTTPFAYEQYF.

This clonotype was seen ten or more times. The rearrangement uses TRBV7-2 and TRBJ2-7; no reliable D call. CDR1 is SGHTA, CDR2 FQGNSA, per germline. There are 12 residues in the CDR3. V was cut by 3 bases and J by 7 bases, with 10 bases left in between. DNA of the CDR3: TGTGCCAGCAGCTTGCGCCATCTGGAGCAGTACTTC. Protein: CASSLRHLEQYF.

This clonotype has more than one count but fewer than ten. The rearrangement uses TRBV19 and TRBJ2-7, with D maybe TRBD2 (6 bases). Germline CDR1 LNHDA, CDR2 SQIVND (reference sequence). V lost 3 bases and J lost 5, with 20 bases in between. The CDR3 is 16 amino acids. CDR3 in DNA: TGTGCCAGTAGTATGAGGAGGCAGGGAGGTGGGCACGAGCAGTACTTC. It is translated as CASSMRRQGGGHEQYF.

This clonotype appeared many times. The chain couples TRBV4-1 to TRBJ2-7; 8 nucleotides align to TRBD1. The CDR3 runs 17 residues. Unmatched junction bases numbered 11, after V lost 1 base and J lost 3 bases. Per the germline V gene, CDR1 is MGHRA and CDR2 is YSYEKL. The CDR3 protein is CASSQGRLVDRGYEQYF. Written as DNA, the CDR3 is TGCGCCAGCAGCCAAGGTCGTTTAGTAGACAGGGGCTACGAGCAGTACTTC.

This clonotype was recorded at least ten times. The chain uses TRBV30 and TRBJ2-7; no clear D gene. The V end was cut by 0 bases, the J end by 7 bases, with 13 bases between. There are 13 residues in the CDR3. Germline assignment: CDR1 GTSNPN and CDR2 SVGIG (reference sequence). The CDR3 spells CAWSVRSLGEQYF. For the CDR3, the DNA is TGTGCCTGGAGTGTACGTAGCCTGGGGGAGCAGTACTTC.

The rearrangement joins TRBV19 to TRBJ2-2; 14 bases line up with TRBD2. This CDR3 region has 18 residues. Trimming removed 5 bases from V and 5 bases from J; junction bases left unmatched: 10. CDR1 and CDR2 (germline): LNHDA, SQIVND (reference sequence). The CDR3 nucleotides read TGTGCCAGTAGTGGGAGGAGACTAGCGGGAGGGGGTACCGGGGAGCTGTTTTTT. Protein product: CASSGRRLAGGGTGELFF.

This clonotype occurred many times. The chain uses TRBV2 and TRBJ2-1; 8 nucleotides line up with TRBD1. The V gene end was trimmed by 4 bases and the J gene end by 9 bases; junction bases not matched to a gene: 11. This CDR3 contains 15 residues. Germline values: CDR1 SNHLY, CDR2 FYNNEI. The CDR3 bases are TGTGCCAGCAGTGTAAGCATGGCAGGGGGCAGTGAGCAGTTCTTC. It yields the protein CASSVSMAGGSEQFF.

This clonotype has ten or more counts. V and J are TRBV28 and TRBJ1-4; 7 bases fit TRBD1. Germline V gene data show CDR1 as MDHEN and CDR2 as SYDVKM. J was trimmed by 8 bases and V by 6 bases; bases with no gene match: 9. CDR3 length: 14 amino acids. CDR3 protein: CASSDTGVREKLFF. The DNA of the CDR3 is TGTGCCAGCAGCGACACAGGGGTGCGGGAAAAACTGTTTTTT.

The chain employs TRBV2 and TRBJ1-2; D not certain. The CDR3 extends over 11 amino acids. V lost 4 bases, J lost 4 bases, and 4 bases lay in between. Germline V gene sequence: CDR1 SNHLY, CDR2 FYNNEI. The CDR3 DNA is TGTGCCAGCAGTGTCAGCTATGGCTACACCTTC. Protein product: CASSVSYGYTF.

The rearrangement joins TRBV19 to TRBJ1-5; D gene uncertain. CDR1 is LNHDA and CDR2 is SQIVND in the germline V gene (reference sequence). The V and J ends lost 5 bases and 3 bases respectively, with 23 bases between them. The CDR3 covers 18 residues. The CDR3 here is CASSRYPVGLNSNQPQHF. CDR3 bases: TGTGCCAGTAGTCGATACCCCGTAGGGCTCAATTCCAATCAGCCCCAGCATTTT.

This clonotype was seen repeatedly, ten times or more. The chain couples TRBV30 to TRBJ2-3; 7 nucleotides agree with TRBD2. The J segment lost 1 base and the V segment lost 3 bases, leaving 7 bases of the junction unmatched. Germline lookup yields CDR1 GTSNPN and CDR2 SVGIG (reference sequence). This CDR3 spans 15 amino acids. CDR3 in amino acids: CAWSAGGSRTDTQYF. CDR3 coding DNA: TGTGCCTGGAGCGCGGGCGGGAGCCGCACAGATACGCAGTATTTT.

V and J are TRBV10-3 and TRBJ1-2, with D uncertain. Germline V gene lookup returns CDR1 ENHRY and CDR2 SYGVKD. V was trimmed by 6 bases and J by 2 bases, leaving 10 bases between them. The CDR3 contains 13 residues. The CDR3 here is CAISPDGNYGYTF. CDR3 nucleotides: TGTGCCATCAGCCCGGACGGAAACTATGGCTACACCTTC.

Ten or more counts support this clonotype. This chain joins TRBV10-3 and TRBJ2-5; 8 positions match TRBD2. Germline values: CDR1 ENHRY, CDR2 SYGVKD. There are 13 residues in the CDR3. J lost 5 bases, V lost 11 bases, and 10 bases had no gene match. The CDR3 DNA follows: TGTGCCTCTCTACCAGCGGGAGCGGAGACCCAGTACTTC. It is translated as CASLPAGAETQYF.